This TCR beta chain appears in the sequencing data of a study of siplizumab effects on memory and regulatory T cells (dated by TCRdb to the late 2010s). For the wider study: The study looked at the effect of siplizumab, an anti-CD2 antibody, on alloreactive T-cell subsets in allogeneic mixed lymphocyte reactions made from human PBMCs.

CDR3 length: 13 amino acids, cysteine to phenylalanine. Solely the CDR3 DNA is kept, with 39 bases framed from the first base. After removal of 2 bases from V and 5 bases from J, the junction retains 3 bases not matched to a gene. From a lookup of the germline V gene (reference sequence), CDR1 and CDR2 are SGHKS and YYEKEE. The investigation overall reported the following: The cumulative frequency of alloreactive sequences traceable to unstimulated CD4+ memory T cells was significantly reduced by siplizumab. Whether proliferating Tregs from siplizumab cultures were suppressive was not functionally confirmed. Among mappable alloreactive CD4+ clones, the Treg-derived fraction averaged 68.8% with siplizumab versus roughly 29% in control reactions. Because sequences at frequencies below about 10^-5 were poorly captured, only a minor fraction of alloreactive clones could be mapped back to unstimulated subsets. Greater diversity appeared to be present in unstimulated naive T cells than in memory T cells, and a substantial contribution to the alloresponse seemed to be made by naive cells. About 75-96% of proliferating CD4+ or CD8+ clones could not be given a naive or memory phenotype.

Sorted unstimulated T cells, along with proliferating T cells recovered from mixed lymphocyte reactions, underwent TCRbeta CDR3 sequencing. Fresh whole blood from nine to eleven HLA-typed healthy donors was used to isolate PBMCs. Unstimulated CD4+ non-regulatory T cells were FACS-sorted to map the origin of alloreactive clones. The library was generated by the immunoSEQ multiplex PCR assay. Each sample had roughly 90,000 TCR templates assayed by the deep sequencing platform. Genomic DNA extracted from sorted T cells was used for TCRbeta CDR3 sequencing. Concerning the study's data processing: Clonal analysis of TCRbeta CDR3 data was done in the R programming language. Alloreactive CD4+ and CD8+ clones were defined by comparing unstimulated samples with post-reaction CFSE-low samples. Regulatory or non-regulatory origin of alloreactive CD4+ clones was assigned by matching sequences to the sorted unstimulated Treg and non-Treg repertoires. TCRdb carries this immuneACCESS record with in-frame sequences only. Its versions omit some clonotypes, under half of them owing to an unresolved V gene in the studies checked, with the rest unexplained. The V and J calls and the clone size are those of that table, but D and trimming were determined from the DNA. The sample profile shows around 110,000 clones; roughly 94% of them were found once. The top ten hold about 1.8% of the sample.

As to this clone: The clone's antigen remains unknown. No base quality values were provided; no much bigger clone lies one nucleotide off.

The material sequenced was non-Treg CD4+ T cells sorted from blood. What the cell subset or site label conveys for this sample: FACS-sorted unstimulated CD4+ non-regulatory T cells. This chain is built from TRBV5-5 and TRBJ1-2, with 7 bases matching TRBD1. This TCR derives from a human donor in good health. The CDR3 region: CASSFGQDYGYTF. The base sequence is TGTGCCAGCAGCTTTGGACAGGATTATGGCTACACCTTC.